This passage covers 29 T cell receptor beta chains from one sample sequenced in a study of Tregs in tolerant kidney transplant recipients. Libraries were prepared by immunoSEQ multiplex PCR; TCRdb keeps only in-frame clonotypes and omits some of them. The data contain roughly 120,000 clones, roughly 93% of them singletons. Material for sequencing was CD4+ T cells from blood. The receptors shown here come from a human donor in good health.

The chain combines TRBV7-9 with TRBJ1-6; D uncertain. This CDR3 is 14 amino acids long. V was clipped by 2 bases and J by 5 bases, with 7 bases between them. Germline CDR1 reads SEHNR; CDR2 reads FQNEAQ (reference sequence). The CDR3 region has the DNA TGTGCCAGCAGCTTACGGGCGGATAATTCACCCCTCCACTTT. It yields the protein CASSLRADNSPLHF.

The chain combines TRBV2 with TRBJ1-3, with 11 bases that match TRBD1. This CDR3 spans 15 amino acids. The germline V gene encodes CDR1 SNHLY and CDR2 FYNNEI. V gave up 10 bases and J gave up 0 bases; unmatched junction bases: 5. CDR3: CATTDRGLSGNTIYF. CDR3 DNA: TGTGCCACTACGGACAGGGGGCTCTCTGGAAACACCATATATTTT.

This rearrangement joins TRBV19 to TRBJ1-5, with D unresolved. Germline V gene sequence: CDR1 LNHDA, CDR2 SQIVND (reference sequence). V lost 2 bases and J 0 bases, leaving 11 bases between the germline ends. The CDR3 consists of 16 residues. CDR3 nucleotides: TGTGCCAGTAGTATATGGAGGGCTGATAGCAATCAGCCCCAGCATTTT. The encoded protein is CASSIWRADSNQPQHF.

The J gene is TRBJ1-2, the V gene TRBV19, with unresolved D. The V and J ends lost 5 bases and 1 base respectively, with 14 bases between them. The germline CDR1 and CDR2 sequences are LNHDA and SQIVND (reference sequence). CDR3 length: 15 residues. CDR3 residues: CASSRSRNVNYGYTF. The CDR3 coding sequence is TGTGCCAGTAGTCGATCAAGAAATGTTAACTATGGCTACACCTTC.

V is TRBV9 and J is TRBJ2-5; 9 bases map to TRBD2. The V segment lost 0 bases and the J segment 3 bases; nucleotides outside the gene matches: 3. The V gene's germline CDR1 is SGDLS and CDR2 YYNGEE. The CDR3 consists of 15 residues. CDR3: CASSVDPSGKETQYF. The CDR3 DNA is TGTGCCAGCAGCGTAGACCCTAGCGGGAAAGAGACCCAGTACTTC.

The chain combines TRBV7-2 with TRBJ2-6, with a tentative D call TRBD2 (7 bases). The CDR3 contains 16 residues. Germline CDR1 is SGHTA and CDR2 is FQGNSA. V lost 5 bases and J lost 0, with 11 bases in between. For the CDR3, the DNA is TGTGCCAGCAGCCTAAGGGGGGGCTCTGGGGCCAACGTCCTGACTTTC. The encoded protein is CASSLRGGSGANVLTF.

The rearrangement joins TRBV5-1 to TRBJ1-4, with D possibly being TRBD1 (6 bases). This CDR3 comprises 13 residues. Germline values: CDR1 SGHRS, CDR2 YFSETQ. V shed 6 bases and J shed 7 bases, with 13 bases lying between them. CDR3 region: CASKETGVEKLFF. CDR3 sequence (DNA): TGCGCCAGCAAGGAGACAGGTGTTGAAAAACTGTTTTTT.

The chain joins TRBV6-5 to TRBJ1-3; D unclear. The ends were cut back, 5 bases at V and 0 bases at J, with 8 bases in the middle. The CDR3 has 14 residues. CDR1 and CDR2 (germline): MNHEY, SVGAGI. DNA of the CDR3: TGTGCCAGCAGTGAGTGGGGCTCTGGAAACACCATATATTTT. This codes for CASSEWGSGNTIYF.

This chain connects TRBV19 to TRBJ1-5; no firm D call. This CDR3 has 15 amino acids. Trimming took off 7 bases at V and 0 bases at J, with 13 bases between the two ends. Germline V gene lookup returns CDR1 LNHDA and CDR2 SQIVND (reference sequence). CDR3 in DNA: TGTGCCAGTACGGGATACCATCATAGCAATCAGCCCCAGCATTTT. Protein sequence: CASTGYHHSNQPQHF.

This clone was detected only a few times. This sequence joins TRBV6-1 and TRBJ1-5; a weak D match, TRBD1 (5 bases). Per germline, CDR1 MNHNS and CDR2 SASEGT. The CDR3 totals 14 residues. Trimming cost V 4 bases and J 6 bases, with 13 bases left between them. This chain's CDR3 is CASSAQGGTQPQHF. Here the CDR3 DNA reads TGTGCCAGCAGTGCCCAGGGTGGAACTCAGCCCCAGCATTTT.

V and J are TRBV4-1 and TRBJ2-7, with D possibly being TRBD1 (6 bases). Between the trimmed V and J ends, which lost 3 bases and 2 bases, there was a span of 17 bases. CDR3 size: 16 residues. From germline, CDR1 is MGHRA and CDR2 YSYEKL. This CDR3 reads CASSHPGQGTPYEQYF. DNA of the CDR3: TGCGCCAGCAGCCACCCCGGCCAGGGGACCCCCTACGAGCAGTACTTC.

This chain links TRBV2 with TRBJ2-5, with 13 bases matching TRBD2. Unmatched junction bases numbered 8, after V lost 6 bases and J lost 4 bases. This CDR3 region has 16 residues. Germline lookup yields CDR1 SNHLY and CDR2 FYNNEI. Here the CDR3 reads CASRTGLAGESETQYF. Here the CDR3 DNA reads TGTGCCAGCAGGACCGGACTAGCGGGGGAATCAGAGACCCAGTACTTC.

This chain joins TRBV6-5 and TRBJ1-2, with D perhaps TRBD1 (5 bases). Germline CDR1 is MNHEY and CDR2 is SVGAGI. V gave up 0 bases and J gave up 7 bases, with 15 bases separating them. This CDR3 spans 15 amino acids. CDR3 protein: CASSYSNPGSRGYTF. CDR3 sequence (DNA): TGTGCCAGCAGTTACTCGAACCCAGGGTCTCGTGGCTACACCTTC.

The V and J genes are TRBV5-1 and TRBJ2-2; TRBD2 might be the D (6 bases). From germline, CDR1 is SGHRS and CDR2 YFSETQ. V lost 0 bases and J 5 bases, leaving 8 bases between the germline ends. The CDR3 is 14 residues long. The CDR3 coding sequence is TGCGCCAGCAGCTTGGCGGGGACTACCGGGGAGCTGTTTTTT. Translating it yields CASSLAGTTGELFF.

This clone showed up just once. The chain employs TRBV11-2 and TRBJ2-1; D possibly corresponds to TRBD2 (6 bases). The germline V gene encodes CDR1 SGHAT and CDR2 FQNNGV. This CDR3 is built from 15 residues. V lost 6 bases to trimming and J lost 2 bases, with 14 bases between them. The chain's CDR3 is CASRRDRRAYNEQFF. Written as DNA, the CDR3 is TGTGCCAGCAGGAGAGACCGGAGGGCCTACAATGAGCAGTTCTTC.

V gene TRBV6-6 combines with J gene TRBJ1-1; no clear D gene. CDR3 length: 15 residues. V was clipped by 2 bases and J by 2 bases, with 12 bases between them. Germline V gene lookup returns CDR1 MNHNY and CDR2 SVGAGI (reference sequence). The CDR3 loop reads CASSYAAGANTEAFF. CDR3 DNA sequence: TGTGCCAGCAGTTACGCGGCAGGTGCCAACACTGAAGCTTTCTTT.

The CDR3 coding sequence is TGTGCCAGCACCGTCGGACTAGCGGCGCAAGAGACCCAGTACTTC. It specifies CASTVGLAAQETQYF. The V gene is TRBV5-4, the J gene TRBJ2-5, with TRBD2 identical over 10 bases. Germline loops: CDR1 SGHNT, CDR2 YYREEE (reference sequence). The CDR3 consists of 15 residues. Trimming removed 6 bases from V and 2 bases from J; junction bases left unmatched: 7.

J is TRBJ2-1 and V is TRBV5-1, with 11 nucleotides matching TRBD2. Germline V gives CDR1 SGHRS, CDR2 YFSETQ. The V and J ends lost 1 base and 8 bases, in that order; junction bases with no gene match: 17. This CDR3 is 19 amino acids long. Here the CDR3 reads CASSLWGLAGGLIRDEQFF. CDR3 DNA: TGCGCCAGCAGCTTGTGGGGGCTAGCGGGAGGTTTAATTCGGGATGAGCAGTTCTTC.

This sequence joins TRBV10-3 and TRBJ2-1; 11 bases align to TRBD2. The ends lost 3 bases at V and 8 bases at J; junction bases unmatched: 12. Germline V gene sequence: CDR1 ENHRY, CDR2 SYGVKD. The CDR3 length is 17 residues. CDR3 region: CAISESSSGRAVDEQFF. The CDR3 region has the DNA TGTGCCATCAGTGAAAGTAGTAGCGGGAGGGCCGTCGATGAGCAGTTCTTC.

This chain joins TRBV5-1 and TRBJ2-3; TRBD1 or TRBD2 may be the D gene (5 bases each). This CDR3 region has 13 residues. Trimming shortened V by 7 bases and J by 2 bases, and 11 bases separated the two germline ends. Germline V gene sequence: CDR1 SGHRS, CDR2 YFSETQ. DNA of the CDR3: TGCGCCAGCGGGGGAACCCTCACAGATACGCAGTATTTT. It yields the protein CASGGTLTDTQYF.

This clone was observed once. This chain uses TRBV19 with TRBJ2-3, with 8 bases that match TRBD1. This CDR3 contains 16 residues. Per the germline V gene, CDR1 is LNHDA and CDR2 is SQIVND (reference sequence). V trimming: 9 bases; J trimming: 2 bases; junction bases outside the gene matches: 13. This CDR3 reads CASNRQGPLLTDTQYF. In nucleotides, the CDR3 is TGTGCCAGCAATCGACAGGGGCCGCTTCTCACAGATACGCAGTATTTT.

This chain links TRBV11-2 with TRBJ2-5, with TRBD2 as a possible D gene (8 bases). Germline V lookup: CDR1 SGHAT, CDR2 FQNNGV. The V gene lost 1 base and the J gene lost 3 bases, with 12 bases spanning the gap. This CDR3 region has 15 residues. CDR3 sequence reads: CASSLGGGTEETQYF. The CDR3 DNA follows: TGTGCCAGCAGCTTAGGCGGGGGGACAGAAGAGACCCAGTACTTC.

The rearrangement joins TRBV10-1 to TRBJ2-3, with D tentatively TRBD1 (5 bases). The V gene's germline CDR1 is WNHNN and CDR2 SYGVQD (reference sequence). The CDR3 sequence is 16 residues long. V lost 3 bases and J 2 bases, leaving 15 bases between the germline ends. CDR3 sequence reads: CASSDQNQGPTDTQYF. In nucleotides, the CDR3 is TGCGCCAGCAGTGACCAAAATCAGGGCCCCACAGATACGCAGTATTTT.

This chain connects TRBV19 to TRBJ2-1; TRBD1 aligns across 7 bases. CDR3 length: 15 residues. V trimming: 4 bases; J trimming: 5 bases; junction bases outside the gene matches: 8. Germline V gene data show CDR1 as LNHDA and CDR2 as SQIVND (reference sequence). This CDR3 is CASSNTGVLNNEQFF. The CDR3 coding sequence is TGTGCCAGTAGTAACACAGGGGTTCTTAACAATGAGCAGTTCTTC. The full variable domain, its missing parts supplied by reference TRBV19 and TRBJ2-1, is DGGITQSPKYLFRKEGQNVTLSCEQNLNHDAMYWYRQDPGQGLRLIYYSQIVNDFQKGDIAEGYSVSREKKESFPLTVTSAQKNPTAFYLCASSNTGVLNNEQFFGPGTRLTVL.

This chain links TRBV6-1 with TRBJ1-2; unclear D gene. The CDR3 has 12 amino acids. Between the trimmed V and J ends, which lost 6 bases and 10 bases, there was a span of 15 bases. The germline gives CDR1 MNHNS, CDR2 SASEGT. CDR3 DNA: TGTGCCAGCAGGACGGAGGGCAGCGTCTACACCTTC. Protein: CASRTEGSVYTF.

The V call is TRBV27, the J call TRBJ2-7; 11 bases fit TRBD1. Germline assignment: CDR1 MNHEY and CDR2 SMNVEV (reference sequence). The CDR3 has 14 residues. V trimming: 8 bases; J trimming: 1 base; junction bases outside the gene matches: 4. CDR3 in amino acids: CASGRDRGSYEQYF. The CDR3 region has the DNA TGTGCCAGCGGGAGGGACAGGGGGTCCTACGAGCAGTACTTC.

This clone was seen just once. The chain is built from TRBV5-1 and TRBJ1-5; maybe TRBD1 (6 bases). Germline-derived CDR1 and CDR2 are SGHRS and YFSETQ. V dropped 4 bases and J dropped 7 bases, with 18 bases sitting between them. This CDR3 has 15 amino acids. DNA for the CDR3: TGCGCCAGCAGCAAGGATACAGGGTATGGGCAGCCCCAGCATTTT. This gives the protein CASSKDTGYGQPQHF.

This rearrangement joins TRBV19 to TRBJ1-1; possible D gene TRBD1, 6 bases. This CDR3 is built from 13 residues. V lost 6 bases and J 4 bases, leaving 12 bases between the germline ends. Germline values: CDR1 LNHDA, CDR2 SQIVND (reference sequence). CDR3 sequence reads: CASSRGPATEAFF. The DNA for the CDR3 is TGTGCCAGTAGCAGGGGTCCTGCCACTGAAGCTTTCTTT.

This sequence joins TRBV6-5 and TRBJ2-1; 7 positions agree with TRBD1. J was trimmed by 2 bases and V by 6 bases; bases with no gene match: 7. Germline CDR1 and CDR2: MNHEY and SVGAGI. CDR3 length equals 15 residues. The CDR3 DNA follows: TGTGCCAGCAGCAAGAACCAGGGGGCCTACAATGAGCAGTTCTTC. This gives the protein CASSKNQGAYNEQFF.